Listed here are 30 T cell receptor beta chains from one sample, sequenced in a study of control samples from healthy donors and cancer patients (dated by TCRdb to the early 2020s). The library was prepared using the immunoSEQ multiplex PCR assay. The table was pulled from immuneACCESS by TCRdb, which kept in-frame rearrangements only. Such tables lose some clones; where checked, under half of the loss comes from unresolved V genes, and the rest has no known cause. In all, the sample holds tens of thousands of clones, and roughly 87% of those were seen once. The ten largest clones add up to over 3.5% of the sample. The specimen was blood. These receptors all stem from a woman aged 45-60 years in good health.

This rearrangement joins TRBV27 to TRBJ1-2; tentative D call: TRBD1 (6 bases). V lost 4 bases, J lost 7 bases, and 13 bases lay in between. CDR3 length: 13 residues. Germline CDR1 reads MNHEY; CDR2 reads SMNVEV (reference sequence). This CDR3 reads CASSYSGTSGYTF. CDR3 nucleotides: TGTGCCAGCAGTTACTCCGGGACATCTGGCTACACCTTC.

This clone was counted a single time. This chain joins TRBV6-6 and TRBJ1-1, with D hard to call. V lost 10 bases, J lost 1 base, and 13 bases lay in between. The length of the CDR3 is 13 residues. CDR1 and CDR2 from the germline V gene are MNHNY and SVGAGI (reference sequence). DNA for the CDR3: TGTGCCACCAAAGAGAAAGCGAACACTGAAGCTTTCTTT. Translating gives CATKEKANTEAFF.

This chain joins TRBV18 and TRBJ1-5; D unclear. The CDR3 runs to 14 residues. Germline V gene data show CDR1 as KGHSH and CDR2 as LQKENI. V shed 2 bases and J shed 5 bases, with 10 bases lying between them. This chain's CDR3 is CASSPSEAYQPQHF. CDR3 bases: TGTGCCAGCTCACCATCAGAGGCCTATCAGCCCCAGCATTTT.

This clone was observed once. The chain couples TRBV28 to TRBJ2-2; either TRBD1 or TRBD2 may supply D (7 bases each). The CDR3 length is 19 residues. V was clipped by 4 bases and J by 0 bases, with 21 bases between them. Germline values: CDR1 MDHEN, CDR2 SYDVKM. The CDR3 DNA reads as TGTGCCAGCAGTTCGTGGGGGGGGGACAGTACCACGAACACCGGGGAGCTGTTTTTT. Translated: CASSSWGGDSTTNTGELFF.

The chain recombines TRBV6-5 with TRBJ2-3; 10 positions match TRBD1. The CDR3 loop spans 15 amino acids. Germline CDR1 reads MNHEY; CDR2 reads SVGAGI. V shed 4 bases and J 1 base; nucleotides not matched to a gene: 2. CDR3 sequence reads: CASSSGTGGTDTQYF. The CDR3 DNA reads TGTGCCAGCAGTTCGGGGACAGGGGGCACAGATACGCAGTATTTT.

The chain has TRBV7-2 and TRBJ1-5; weak D call: TRBD1 (5 bases). Germline V lookup: CDR1 SGHTA, CDR2 FQGNSA. The V and J ends lost 5 bases and 1 base respectively, with 15 bases between them. This CDR3 is 16 amino acids long. Written as DNA, the CDR3 is TGTGCCAGCAGCCCGCAGGGTGGTTGGAGCAATCAGCCCCAGCATTTT. Protein product: CASSPQGGWSNQPQHF.

The chain combines TRBV10-3 with TRBJ2-5; weak D call: TRBD2 (5 bases). Germline V gene data show CDR1 as ENHRY and CDR2 as SYGVKD. Trimming took 0 bases from V and 2 from J, leaving 10 bases between them. The CDR3 loop spans 15 amino acids. Here the CDR3 DNA reads TGTGCCATCAGTGAGTCGGAGGCATTACAAGAGACCCAGTACTTC. The encoded protein is CAISESEALQETQYF.

The V call is TRBV29-1, the J call TRBJ2-6; D might be TRBD2 (6 bases). Germline CDR1 reads SQVTM; CDR2 reads ANQGSEA. CDR3 size: 15 residues. V was clipped by 5 bases and J by 0 bases, with 11 bases between them. The DNA for the CDR3 is TGCAGCGTTTCCGGGAGCAACTCTGGGGCCAACGTCCTGACTTTC. This sequence encodes CSVSGSNSGANVLTF.

The chain uses TRBV29-1 and TRBJ1-2; D is perhaps TRBD1 (5 bases). Germline loops: CDR1 SQVTM, CDR2 ANQGSEA. The CDR3 contains 16 residues. Trimming removed 0 bases from V and 4 bases from J, with 18 bases in between. The DNA for the CDR3 is TGCAGCGTTGAAGATAGCGTAGGGGCCCTGTTCTATGGCTACACCTTC. This codes for CSVEDSVGALFYGYTF.

This sequence joins TRBV9 and TRBJ2-2, with 7 bases matching TRBD1. V lost 3 bases to trimming and J lost 0 bases; unmatched junction nucleotides: 5. The CDR3 loop spans 16 amino acids. Germline V CDR1 and CDR2: SGDLS, YYNGEE. CDR3 nucleotide sequence: TGTGCCAGCAGCGCAGGACAGGCCACGAACACCGGGGAGCTGTTTTTT. This codes for CASSAGQATNTGELFF.

Details on this clone: One end of the junction does not line up with germline, which may come from a read error. This sequence joins TRBV6-5 and TRBJ1-3; no clear D gene. Germline values: CDR1 MNHEY, CDR2 SVGAGI. CDR3 length equals 15 residues. DNA of the CDR3: TGTGCCGGCAGTTACTCAGGCGTCTCTGGAAACACCATATATTTT. Encoded protein: CAGSYSGVSGNTIYF.

This chain links TRBV19 with TRBJ2-7; 8 bases fit TRBD2. Losses at the gene ends were 7 bases for V and 0 bases for J; bases not matched to a gene: 5. Germline CDR1 and CDR2: LNHDA and SQIVND (reference sequence). This CDR3 comprises 14 residues. The DNA for the CDR3 is TGTGCCAGTAAAGTAAGCGGGAGCTCCTACGAGCAGTACTTC. It is translated as CASKVSGSSYEQYF.

The rearrangement uses TRBV28 and TRBJ2-4; D remains unclear. The CDR3 covers 12 residues. V lost 6 bases and J lost 7, with 10 bases in between. Germline lookup yields CDR1 MDHEN and CDR2 SYDVKM. CDR3 amino acids: CASRPSGNIQYF. The CDR3 coding sequence is TGTGCCAGCAGGCCAAGTGGGAACATTCAGTACTTC.

V and J are TRBV19 and TRBJ1-5; D unresolved. Deletions cut 3 bases from V and 7 bases from J, with 4 bases between. This CDR3 contains 11 residues. CDR1 and CDR2 from the germline V gene are LNHDA and SQIVND (reference sequence). The CDR3 nucleotides are TGTGCCAGTAGTATCCAACAGCCCCAGCATTTT. It specifies CASSIQQPQHF.

This chain uses TRBV11-2 with TRBJ2-5; D unclear. V gave up 1 base and J gave up 1 base, with 7 bases separating them. From germline, CDR1 is SGHAT and CDR2 FQNNGV. CDR3 length equals 14 residues. DNA for the CDR3: TGTGCCAGCAGCTTAGTTAACTTCCAAGAGACCCAGTACTTC. Encoded protein: CASSLVNFQETQYF.

The V call is TRBV11-3, the J call TRBJ2-1; a weak D match, TRBD2 (6 bases). The CDR3 sequence is 15 residues long. Germline V gene sequence: CDR1 SGHNT, CDR2 YENEEA. V dropped 1 base and J dropped 5 bases, with 12 bases sitting between them. The CDR3 reads CASSLGLAANNEQFF. DNA for the CDR3: TGTGCCAGCAGCTTAGGATTAGCGGCAAACAATGAGCAGTTCTTC.

With regard to this clone: Germline and junction disagree at one end, which may indicate a read error. V and J are TRBV19 and TRBJ1-5, with D unresolved. Looked up from germline, CDR1 is LNHDA and CDR2 is SQIVND (reference sequence). The CDR3 covers 12 residues. The CDR3 here is CASRVVGQLQHF. The CDR3 DNA reads as TGTGCCAGTAGGGTTGTGGGTCAGCTCCAGCATTTT.

Only a few counts were recorded for this clone. V is TRBV3-1 (or the pseudogene TRBV3-2) and J is TRBJ2-3, with TRBD2 matching over 10 bases. V shed 4 bases, J shed 4 bases, and the junction held 5 bases outside the gene matches. The CDR3 is made up of 15 amino acids. From germline, CDR1 is LGHDT and CDR2 YNNKEL (reference sequence). CDR3 nucleotide sequence: TGTGCCAGCAGCCTCCGACTAGCGGGCCCAGATACGCAGTATTTT. It is translated as CASSLRLAGPDTQYF.

The V and J genes are TRBV29-1 and TRBJ2-1; tentatively, D is TRBD2 (5 bases). V shed 3 bases and J shed 10 bases, with 10 bases lying between them. Germline CDR1 is SQVTM and CDR2 is ANQGSEA. The CDR3 has 11 residues. CDR3 loop: CSVEEVVEQFF. The CDR3 nucleotides read TGCAGCGTTGAGGAGGTAGTCGAGCAGTTCTTC.

The chain uses TRBV5-1 and TRBJ2-5; no clear D. Looked up from germline, CDR1 is SGHRS and CDR2 is YFSETQ. Trimming left V 4 bases short and J 14 bases short, with 21 bases between. CDR3 size: 13 residues. The CDR3 protein is CASSPEQSVSPYF. The DNA for the CDR3 is TGCGCCAGCAGCCCTGAACAGTCTGTAAGTCCCTACTTC.

The chain joins TRBV30 to TRBJ2-7; D is unresolved. Germline-derived CDR1 and CDR2 are GTSNPN and SVGIG (reference sequence). This CDR3 contains 11 residues. The V and J ends lost 4 bases and 9 bases respectively, with 13 bases between them. DNA for the CDR3: TGTGCCTGGATAACGGCTCACGGGCAGTACTTC. Translation gives CAWITAHGQYF.

This chain uses TRBV6-5 with TRBJ2-7; D is unresolved. The CDR3 runs 14 residues. Trimming shortened V by 10 bases and J by 0 bases, and 16 bases separated the two germline ends. Germline-derived CDR1 and CDR2 are MNHEY and SVGAGI. The CDR3 sequence is CATFNEPHSYEQYF. In DNA, the CDR3 is TGTGCCACCTTTAATGAGCCGCACTCCTACGAGCAGTACTTC.

This clone has just one count. The chain uses TRBV6-2 or TRBV6-3 and TRBJ2-7; 7 nucleotides agree with TRBD2. This CDR3 is 15 amino acids long. V gave up 2 bases and J gave up 0 bases; unmatched junction bases: 4. Germline-derived CDR1 and CDR2 are MNHEY and SVGEGT. The CDR3 region is CASSYGGLVSYEQYF. The CDR3 nucleotides are TGTGCCAGCAGTTACGGAGGACTAGTCTCCTACGAGCAGTACTTC.

This clone was picked up one time. CDR3 DNA sequence: TGTGCCAGTAGTTTATTAAGCGGGAGGGCCGCCGGGGAGCTGTTTTTT. Translating it yields CASSLLSGRAAGELFF. V and J are TRBV19 and TRBJ2-2, with 10 bases that match TRBD2. The V segment lost 5 bases and the J segment 6 bases; nucleotides outside the gene matches: 9. The CDR3 is 16 amino acids. Germline CDR1 and CDR2: LNHDA and SQIVND (reference sequence).

V usage is TRBV27 and J usage is TRBJ1-5; weak D call: TRBD1 (5 bases). V was cut by 4 bases and J by 5 bases, with 15 bases left in between. Germline CDR1 is MNHEY and CDR2 is SMNVEV (reference sequence). The CDR3 length is 15 residues. CDR3 sequence (DNA): TGTGCCAGCAGTTCCCCGGGCAGGGCACATCAGCCCCAGCATTTT. As protein: CASSSPGRAHQPQHF.

The CDR3 DNA is TGCGCCAGCAGTGCATCCAGGGGCGCGGGAGCTTTCTTT. The encoded protein is CASSASRGAGAFF. The rearrangement links TRBV10-2 to TRBJ1-1; perhaps TRBD1 as D (6 bases). The CDR3 is 13 amino acids. Germline loops: CDR1 WSHSY, CDR2 SAAADI. Trimming took off 4 bases at V and 10 bases at J, with 16 bases between the two ends.

The chain has TRBV9 and TRBJ1-1; tentative D call: TRBD1 (5 bases). From germline, CDR1 is SGDLS and CDR2 YYNGEE. The CDR3 runs 14 residues. Deletions cut 0 bases from V and 7 bases from J, with 13 bases between. CDR3 sequence reads: CASSVGPGTDEAFF. The CDR3 coding sequence is TGTGCCAGCAGCGTAGGACCGGGGACCGATGAAGCTTTCTTT.

This sequence joins TRBV27 and TRBJ1-1; tentatively, D is TRBD1 (6 bases). CDR1 and CDR2 (germline): MNHEY, SMNVEV (reference sequence). Trimming stripped 5 bases from V and 3 bases from J, with 10 bases between. The CDR3 consists of 13 residues. The CDR3 is CASSPGQYTEAFF. In nucleotides, the CDR3 is TGTGCCAGCAGTCCCGGACAGTACACTGAAGCTTTCTTT.

The CDR3 is CASSNLGLPSQNTIYF. CDR3 nucleotides: TGTGCCAGCAGTAACTTAGGACTCCCCTCTCAGAACACCATATATTTT. V is TRBV6-5 and J is TRBJ1-3; no reliable D call. The CDR3 runs to 16 residues. V lost 5 bases and J lost 7, with 21 bases in between. Germline CDR1 is MNHEY and CDR2 is SVGAGI.

This clone was seen a single time. This chain uses TRBV4-1 with TRBJ2-5, with TRBD1 matching 8 bases. The V gene end was trimmed by 0 bases and the J gene end by 1 base; junction bases not matched to a gene: 13. Germline loops: CDR1 MGHRA, CDR2 YSYEKL. The CDR3 is made up of 19 amino acids. This CDR3 reads CASSQDAGQGRAIQETQYF. The CDR3, as DNA: TGCGCCAGCAGCCAAGATGCAGGACAGGGAAGGGCCATCCAAGAGACCCAGTACTTC.